These 10 T cell receptor beta chains were sequenced from one sample in a study of blood T cell repertoires in COVID-19. The assay was immunoSEQ multiplex PCR, and TCRdb's table has in-frame clones only and misses some. The table has more than 130,000 clones, around nine tenths seen once. Sequencing was carried out using peripheral blood. These receptors were collected from a man over 45 with active or convalescent COVID-19.

V is TRBV5-8 and J is TRBJ2-5, with 10 bases matching TRBD2. V was pared by 0 bases and J by 5 bases, with 7 bases of the junction left unmatched. The germline gives CDR1 SGHTS, CDR2 YDEGEE. The CDR3 is 16 amino acids. In DNA form, the CDR3 reads TGTGCCAGCAGCTTGGGGGTAGCGGGAGGACAGGAGACCCAGTACTTC. Translated: CASSLGVAGGQETQYF.

The chain employs TRBV4-1 and TRBJ2-7, with TRBD2 identical over 9 bases. The germline V gene has CDR1 MGHRA and CDR2 YSYEKL. V dropped 0 bases and J dropped 6; count of bases not matched to a gene: 6. This CDR3 is 15 amino acids long. Here the CDR3 reads CASSQEWREGTEQYF. CDR3 in DNA: TGCGCCAGCAGCCAAGAATGGCGGGAGGGCACCGAGCAGTACTTC.

The chain is built from TRBV10-3 and TRBJ2-7, with TRBD2 as a possible D gene (7 bases). From germline, CDR1 is ENHRY and CDR2 SYGVKD. Trimming removed 4 bases at V and 5 bases at J, with 12 bases between. This CDR3 comprises 13 residues. CDR3 bases: TGTGCCATCAGTGGGGGGGGGCCCAACGAGCAGTACTTC. Its translation: CAISGGGPNEQYF.

The chain links TRBV27 to TRBJ2-7; D might be TRBD1 (6 bases). There are 14 residues in the CDR3. Germline CDR1 is MNHEY and CDR2 is SMNVEV (reference sequence). The V gene lost 3 bases and the J gene lost 9 bases, with 18 bases spanning the gap. The CDR3 loop is CASSFRPRDTRQYF. Here the CDR3 DNA reads TGTGCCAGCAGTTTCCGCCCCCGGGACACCCGGCAGTACTTC.

This chain connects TRBV2 to TRBJ1-5, with 12 bases matching TRBD1. CDR1 and CDR2 (germline): SNHLY, FYNNEI. CDR3 size: 17 residues. The J segment lost 4 bases and the V segment lost 8 bases, leaving 12 bases of the junction unmatched. The chain's CDR3 is CASGLPGQGASNQPQHF. The CDR3 DNA is TGTGCCAGCGGATTACCGGGACAGGGGGCTTCAAATCAGCCCCAGCATTTT.

The sample holds many counts of this clone. The chain is built from TRBV24-1 and TRBJ1-2; 7 nucleotides line up with TRBD1. The junction had 8 bases not matched to a gene; V was cut back by 6 bases and J by 5 bases. The CDR3 length is 14 residues. Germline loops: CDR1 KGHDR, CDR2 SFDVKD. CDR3 in amino acids: CATSPRQGSYGYTF. In DNA form, the CDR3 reads TGTGCCACCAGTCCGAGACAGGGATCGTATGGCTACACCTTC.

The chain combines TRBV27 with TRBJ1-1, with D possibly matching TRBD1 (5 bases). The ends were cut back, 2 bases at V and 2 bases at J, with 12 bases in the middle. The CDR3 contains 15 residues. Germline V gene data show CDR1 as MNHEY and CDR2 as SMNVEV (reference sequence). The CDR3 nucleotides read TGTGCCAGCAGTTTAGAGGGGAGGATAAACACTGAAGCTTTCTTT. Its protein is CASSLEGRINTEAFF.

This clone occurred once. The rearrangement joins TRBV5-6 to TRBJ1-4, with TRBD1 matching 10 bases. The CDR3 runs to 18 residues. The V segment lost 4 bases and the J segment 2 bases; nucleotides outside the gene matches: 11. Germline V gene data show CDR1 as SGHDT and CDR2 as YYEEEE. CDR3 residues: CASSPYGTGAGTNEKLFF. CDR3 nucleotides: TGTGCCAGCAGCCCTTATGGGACAGGGGCAGGGACTAATGAAAAACTGTTTTTT.

The chain recombines TRBV28 with TRBJ2-7, with D possibly TRBD1 on 6 matching bases. The CDR3 has 13 amino acids. Trimming took 5 bases from V and 2 from J, leaving 10 bases between them. Germline CDR1 and CDR2: MDHEN and SYDVKM. As DNA, the CDR3 is TGTGCCAGCAGTACCCGACAGGCCTACGAGCAGTACTTC. Its protein is CASSTRQAYEQYF.

This chain connects TRBV28 to TRBJ2-2; 7 positions agree with TRBD1. The V and J ends lost 6 bases and 0 bases, in that order; junction bases with no gene match: 16. This CDR3 is 19 amino acids long. Germline CDR1 reads MDHEN; CDR2 reads SYDVKM. The CDR3 DNA reads TGTGCCAGCAGATCACGCCGGGACAGAAACCTAACGAACACCGGGGAGCTGTTTTTT. Its translation: CASRSRRDRNLTNTGELFF. The full variable domain, completed using reference TRBV28 and TRBJ2-2, is DVKVTQSSRYLVKRTGEKVFLECVQDMDHENMFWYRQDPGLGLRLIYFSYDVKMKEKGDIPEGYSVSREKKERFSLILESASTNQTSMYLCASRSRRDRNLTNTGELFFGEGSRLTVL.